This TCR beta chain was recorded in a study of blood T cell repertoires in COVID-19. As for the study in general: Samples of COVID-19 (acute and convalescent) were obtained from the United States, Italy and Spain. Nucleic acid was either cDNA or gDNA, and it came from T cells, B-cell-depleted T cells, or PBMCs.

Authors' methods: Reference gene primer amplification gave nucleated cell count estimates. This table comes from immunoSEQ multiplex PCR, and its TCRdb copy is limited to in-frame clones, with some not included. V and J calls and clone size are those listed in that table; D and trimming were worked out from the DNA. Among about 380,000 clones listed, 70% to 85% were seen once. Trimming took off 5 bases at V and 1 base at J, with 14 bases between the two ends. This CDR3 is 15 amino acids long. Germline CDR1 KGHSH, CDR2 LQKENI. This clone is a singleton in its sample. The sequence was collected from a human donor with acute or convalescent COVID-19. The donor label of this sample is uncertain. The rearrangement joins TRBV18 to TRBJ1-1; tentatively, D is TRBD1 (5 bases). Sequencing input: peripheral blood. The CDR3 region has the DNA TGTGCCAGCTCAAGCTTCCAGGGCGAGAACACTGAAGCTTTCTTT. Amino acids: CASSSFQGENTEAFF. The full variable domain, with the rest looked up from reference TRBV18 and TRBJ1-1, is NAGVMQNPRHLVRRRGQEARLRCSPMKGHSHVYWYRQLPEEGLKFMVYLQKENIIDESGMPKERFSAEFPKEGPSILRIQQVVRGDSAAYFCASSSFQGENTEAFFGQGTRLTVV.